These 11 T cell receptor beta chains share one sample of origin, sequenced in a study of blood T cell repertoires in COVID-19. Data came from immunoSEQ multiplex PCR; TCRdb stores just in-frame clones and leaves some out. The sample includes around 140,000 clones, 85% to 90% of them seen just once. Sequenced input: peripheral blood. The receptors were gathered from a woman between 55 and 75 years old with acute or convalescent COVID-19.

V is TRBV5-1 and J is TRBJ1-1; no clear D gene. The CDR3 consists of 17 residues. CDR1 is SGHRS, CDR2 YFSETQ, per germline. Trimming stripped 0 bases from V and 1 base from J, with 16 bases between. This CDR3 reads CASSLGFASRQNTEAFF. The CDR3 bases are TGCGCCAGCAGCTTGGGGTTCGCTTCGCGACAGAACACTGAAGCTTTCTTT.

The chain combines TRBV28 with TRBJ2-2; 8 positions match TRBD2. J was trimmed by 2 bases and V by 6 bases; bases with no gene match: 14. Looked up from germline, CDR1 is MDHEN and CDR2 is SYDVKM. This CDR3 region has 18 residues. This CDR3 reads CASSYSGLASPNTGELFF. The CDR3 DNA is TGTGCCAGCAGCTATTCTGGACTAGCTTCACCCAACACCGGGGAGCTGTTTTTT.

This chain uses TRBV6-5 with TRBJ1-5; D is uncertain. CDR3 size: 13 residues. The germline V gene has CDR1 MNHEY and CDR2 SVGAGI. V was trimmed by 9 bases and J by 7 bases, leaving 16 bases between them. The CDR3 loop is CASSLSQYQPQHF. The CDR3 DNA reads TGTGCCAGTAGCTTGAGCCAATACCAGCCCCAGCATTTT.

Only a few counts were recorded for this clone. The genes are TRBV4-2 and TRBJ2-1, with a weak D call TRBD2 (6 bases). The CDR3 contains 15 residues. Trimming took 1 base from V and 4 from J, leaving 11 bases between them. Germline V gene data show CDR1 as LGHNA and CDR2 as YNFKEQ. For the CDR3, the DNA is TGTGCCAGCAGCCAAGGGGCGGGGCTGTACAATGAGCAGTTCTTC. Its protein is CASSQGAGLYNEQFF.

CDR3 sequence reads: CSASSQETQYF. The CDR3 nucleotides are TGCAGTGCTAGCTCCCAAGAGACCCAGTACTTC. This chain joins TRBV20-1 and TRBJ2-5; no reliable D call. This CDR3 spans 11 amino acids. V shed 3 bases and J shed 1 base, with 3 bases lying between them. Germline CDR1 reads DFQATT; CDR2 reads SNEGSKA (reference sequence).

V gene TRBV19 combines with J gene TRBJ1-1, with no clear D. Germline V gives CDR1 LNHDA, CDR2 SQIVND (reference sequence). Trimming cost V 4 bases and J 5 bases, with 17 bases left between them. The CDR3 is 15 residues long. Written as DNA, the CDR3 is TGTGCCAGTAGTAGGGCCACACGGGGATTAACTGAAGCTTTCTTT. It specifies CASSRATRGLTEAFF.

The rearrangement joins TRBV7-2 to TRBJ2-7; 15 bases map to TRBD2. V gave up 4 bases and J gave up 0 bases; unmatched junction bases: 1. Germline CDR1 reads SGHTA; CDR2 reads FQGNSA. This CDR3 has 16 residues. The CDR3 is CASSWTSGGDSYEQYF. The DNA of the CDR3 is TGTGCCAGCAGCTGGACTAGCGGGGGGGACTCCTACGAGCAGTACTTC.

This chain connects TRBV7-6 to TRBJ2-2, with D possibly matching TRBD1 (6 bases). This CDR3 has 15 residues. Trimming removed 1 base at V and 4 bases at J, with 10 bases between. The germline gives CDR1 SGHVS, CDR2 FNYEAQ. DNA for the CDR3: TGTGCCAGCAGCTTAGTTGGGACACCCACCGGGGAGCTGTTTTTT. Protein product: CASSLVGTPTGELFF.

The count of this clone is one. The V call is TRBV6-5, the J call TRBJ2-7; tentatively, D is TRBD1 (6 bases). This CDR3 contains 13 residues. CDR1 MNHEY and CDR2 SVGAGI come from the germline V gene. V lost 6 bases and J lost 5, with 14 bases in between. DNA for the CDR3: TGTGCCAGCAGAGTACAGGGTTCTCACGAGCAGTACTTC. This translates into CASRVQGSHEQYF.

The chain is built from TRBV5-1 and TRBJ2-3; D is ambiguous. Trimming left V 0 bases short and J 0 bases short, with 8 bases between. This CDR3 is built from 15 residues. In germline, CDR1 is SGHRS, CDR2 YFSETQ. The CDR3 DNA reads TGCGCCAGCAGCTTGGTCCAGGCCAGCACAGATACGCAGTATTTT. It yields the protein CASSLVQASTDTQYF. The whole variable domain, filled in from reference TRBV5-1 and TRBJ2-3, reads KAGVTQTPRYLIKTRGQQVTLSCSPISGHRSVSWYQQTPGQGLQFLFEYFSETQRNKGNFPGRFSGRQFSNSRSEMNVSTLELGDSALYLCASSLVQASTDTQYFGPGTRLTVL.

This CDR3 is CASSFGGNSNQPQHF. CDR3 nucleotide sequence: TGTGCCAGCAGCTTCGGAGGGAATAGCAATCAGCCCCAGCATTTT. J is TRBJ1-5 and V is TRBV7-9; the D is unclear. The germline V gene has CDR1 SEHNR and CDR2 FQNEAQ (reference sequence). The V and J ends lost 3 bases and 0 bases respectively, with 9 bases between them. The CDR3 loop spans 15 amino acids.